This is a list of T cell receptor beta chains from one sample in a study of blood T cell repertoires in COVID-19. Clones were sequenced by immunoSEQ multiplex PCR, and TCRdb holds only the in-frame ones, with some missing. The repertoire holds approximately 67,000 clones, with 85% to 90% as singletons. The specimen was peripheral blood. These receptors were obtained from a man aged 45-60 years with active COVID-19. Both conserved end residues are part of each CDR3. D genes are given only for firm matches. Size is stated for part of the rows, as once, few or many counts, or as a class when the clone is expanded.

v_gene	d_gene	abundance	j_gene	CDR3nt	CDR3aa
TRBV15	.	.	TRBJ1-1	TGTGCCACCAGCACCTTAAGTCCTCGGCGGGCTGAAGCTTTCTTT	CATSTLSPRRAEAFF
TRBV2	.	few	TRBJ1-6	TGTGCCAGCAGTGAAGGTAGGGGTATTTCACCCCTCCACTTT	CASSEGRGISPLHF
TRBV4-2	TRBD1	.	TRBJ1-5	TGTGCCAGCAGCCACGGGACAGGTAATCAGCCCCAGCATTTT	CASSHGTGNQPQHF
TRBV30	.	.	TRBJ2-2	TGTGCCTGGAGTGCTGGGACTTCGGACACCGGGGAGCTGTTTTTT	CAWSAGTSDTGELFF
TRBV28	TRBD2	.	TRBJ2-1	TGTGCCAGCAGCCCTGGGCTAGCGGTCAATGAGCAGTTCTTC	CASSPGLAVNEQFF
TRBV24-1	.	.	TRBJ1-5	TGTGCCGTCGGAGCTTATCAGCCCCAGCATTTT	CAVGAYQPQHF
TRBV6-5	TRBD1	.	TRBJ2-1	TGTGCCAGCAGTAGCGGGACAGGGGGCATTAATGAGCAGTTCTTC	CASSSGTGGINEQFF
TRBV7-9	.	.	TRBJ1-5	TGTGCCAGCAGCTCGTCGGGGGATCAGCCCCAGCATTTT	CASSSSGDQPQHF
TRBV24-1	TRBD2	.	TRBJ2-1	TGTGCCACCAGTGACCGAGGACTAGCATCGGATGAGCAGTTCTTC	CATSDRGLASDEQFF
TRBV3-1/TRBV3-2	.	.	TRBJ1-1	TGTGCCAGCTCCGAATGTAGGGGAAACACTGAAGCTTTCTTT	CASSECRGNTEAFF
TRBV28	.	.	TRBJ2-7	TGTGCCAGCAGTTTAAACCGCGGGGTTCTCAACGAGCAGTACTTC	CASSLNRGVLNEQYF
TRBV10-2	.	.	TRBJ2-1	TGCGCCAGCAGTGAGTCAGGAGGTGAGCAGTTCTTC	CASSESGGEQFF
TRBV6-5	.	.	TRBJ2-7	TGTGCCAGCAGTCTTTACGAGCAGTACTTC	CASSLYEQYF
TRBV3-1/TRBV3-2	.	.	TRBJ2-1	TGTGCCAGCAGCCAAGTCAGGTCGGTCGGGGACACTAGACAGTTCTTC	CASSQVRSVGDTRQFF
TRBV7-2	TRBD1	.	TRBJ1-5	TGTGCCAGCAGCTTTGGACAGGGCTTTAATCAGCCCCAGCATTTT	CASSFGQGFNQPQHF
TRBV28	.	.	TRBJ1-1	TGTGCCAGCAGGAGGGAACTCGTTATGAACACTGAAGCTTTCTTT	CASRRELVMNTEAFF
TRBV4-3	TRBD1	.	TRBJ1-2	TGCGCCAGCAGCCCAGGGGGACAGGGTTCCGGCTACACCTTC	CASSPGGQGSGYTF
TRBV3-1/TRBV3-2	.	.	TRBJ2-1	TGTGCCAGCAGCCAGGACCCGGGGTCAAGGGAGCAGTTCTTC	CASSQDPGSREQFF
TRBV5-1	.	.	TRBJ1-4	TGCGCCAGCAGCTTGGGCGGGGTCCGGGAAAAACTGTTTTTT	CASSLGGVREKLFF
TRBV7-2	TRBD1	.	TRBJ2-7	TGTGCCAGCAGCACCGGACAGGGGGCGAGGGAGCAGTACTTC	CASSTGQGAREQYF
TRBV5-4	TRBD2	.	TRBJ2-1	TGTGCCAGCAGCTCATCTAGCACGGGAGGGGATGAGCAGTTCTTC	CASSSSSTGGDEQFF
TRBV6-8	TRBD2	.	TRBJ2-3	TGTGCCAGCAGTTACCGCGCGGGGGGACTAGCGGGAGCCCCAGATACGCAGTATTTT	CASSYRAGGLAGAPDTQYF
TRBV28	.	.	TRBJ1-1	TGTGCCAGCAGGAGTACAGAGAACACTGAAGCTTTCTTT	CASRSTENTEAFF
TRBV4-3	TRBD2	.	TRBJ2-3	TGCGCCAGCAGCCTAGAGCCTAGCGGGAGTTACACAGATACGCAGTATTTT	CASSLEPSGSYTDTQYF
TRBV19	.	.	TRBJ1-5	TGTGCCAGTCAAAACAACCCTAATCAGCCCCAGCATTTT	CASQNNPNQPQHF
TRBV7-2	.	.	TRBJ1-1	TGTGCCAGCAGCACTACACCGAACACTGAAGCTTTCTTT	CASSTTPNTEAFF
TRBV20-1	TRBD2	few	TRBJ2-5	TGCAGTGCAGCGGGAAAGGAGACCCAGTACTTC	CSAAGKETQYF
TRBV28	.	.	TRBJ2-7	TGTGCCAGCGCCAGTATGATCTACGAGCAGTACTTC	CASASMIYEQYF
TRBV9	TRBD1	.	TRBJ1-3	TGTGCCAGCAGCACCACCGGGACAGGGGGGAACACCATATATTTT	CASSTTGTGGNTIYF
TRBV7-2	.	.	TRBJ2-3	TGTGCCACCCAAAACAGGGGCACAGATACGCAGTATTTT	CATQNRGTDTQYF